This T cell receptor beta chain is from a study of cytomegalovirus exposure and HLA in healthy donors. Study overall: An early release of data contained 70 million to 95 million unique TCRs, which came from HLA-typed donors.

Donors were nominally healthy when sampled, though unrecorded immune exposures were likely. Primers: 60 Vbeta forward and 13 Jbeta reverse. Produced via immunoSEQ multiplex PCR; TCRdb's table is partial and in-frame only. The sample holds around 39,000 clones, 50% to 75% seen once. As concerns this clone: What it binds is not known.

Trimming removed 2 bases from V and 4 bases from J; junction bases left unmatched: 0. The CDR3 loop spans 13 amino acids. Germline CDR1 reads SGDLS; CDR2 reads YYNGEE. Study-wide results and limits: One later analysis reportedly identified an Asian-associated ancestry cluster that showed fewer N-insertions than the approximately 710-donor mean.

The sequence was collected from a human donor in good health. This chain links TRBV9 with TRBJ1-1, with 9 bases fitting TRBD1. The sample comprised PBMCs. The CDR3 loop is CASSVTGGTEAFF. In DNA form, the CDR3 reads TGTGCCAGCAGCGTGACAGGGGGCACTGAAGCTTTCTTT.